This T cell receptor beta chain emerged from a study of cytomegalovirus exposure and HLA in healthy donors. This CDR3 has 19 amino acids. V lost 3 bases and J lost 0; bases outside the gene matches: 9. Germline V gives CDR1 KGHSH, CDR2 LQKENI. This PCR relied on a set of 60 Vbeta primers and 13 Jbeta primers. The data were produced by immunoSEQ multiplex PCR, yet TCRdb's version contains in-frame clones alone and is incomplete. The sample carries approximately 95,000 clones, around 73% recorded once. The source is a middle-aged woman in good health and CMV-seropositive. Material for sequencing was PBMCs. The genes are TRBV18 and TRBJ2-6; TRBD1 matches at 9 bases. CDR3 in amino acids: CASSPLQGAPGSGANVLTF. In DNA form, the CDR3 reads TGTGCCAGCTCACCTTTACAGGGGGCGCCGGGCTCTGGGGCCAACGTCCTGACTTTC.